This T cell receptor beta chain appears in the sequencing data of a study of human T cells and chemical hapten exposure. Study in general: How much TCR each sample yielded varied, mostly because pooled library volumes differed slightly.

J was trimmed by 5 bases and V by 4 bases; bases with no gene match: 9. Germline V lookup: CDR1 SGHRS, CDR2 YFSETQ. The length of the CDR3 is 17 residues. Time point defined: patch test 1, 2 weeks after DPC sensitization. Documented treatment: therapeutic diphenylcyclopropenone sensitization with weekly scalp DPC. The study enrolled 18 to 70-year-old alopecia patients suitable for DPC. This clonotype was observed at least ten times. Its antigen is still unknown. Overall study findings and caveats: With DPC sensitization, TCRs exceeding 1 in 1000 frequency showed no change.

TCRdb reprocessed the RACE reads with MiXCR, giving one entry per CDR3 protein. Found here are roughly 72,000 distinct CDR3 sequences, around a tenth of them singletons; the top ten hold about 1.3%. The sample was whole blood, taken in connection with sensitization to the hapten diphenylcyclopropenone (DPC). This rearrangement joins TRBV5-1 to TRBJ2-3; 14 nucleotides line up with TRBD2. The clonotype was recovered from a woman aged 50 to 65 with alopecia areata. Some clones in this sample may be carry-over from other donors' samples. CDR3 region: CASSPGTSGRLVDTQYF. DNA of the CDR3: TGCGCCAGCAGCCCCGGGACTAGCGGGAGATTGGTAGATACGCAGTATTTT.